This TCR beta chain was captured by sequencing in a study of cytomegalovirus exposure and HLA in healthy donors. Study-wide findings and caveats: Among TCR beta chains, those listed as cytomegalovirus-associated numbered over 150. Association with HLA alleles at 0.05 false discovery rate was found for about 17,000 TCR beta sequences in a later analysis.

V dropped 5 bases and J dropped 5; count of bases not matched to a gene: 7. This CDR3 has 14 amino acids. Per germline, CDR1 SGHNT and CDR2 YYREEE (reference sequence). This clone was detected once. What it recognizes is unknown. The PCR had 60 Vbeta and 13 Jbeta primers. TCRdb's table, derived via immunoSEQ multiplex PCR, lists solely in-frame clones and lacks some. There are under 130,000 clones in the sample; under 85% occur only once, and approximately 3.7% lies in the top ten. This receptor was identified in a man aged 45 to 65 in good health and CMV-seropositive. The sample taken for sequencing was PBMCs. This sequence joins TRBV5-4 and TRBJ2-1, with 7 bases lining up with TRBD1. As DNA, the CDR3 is TGTGCCAGCAGGGTCGGGACAGTTGACAATGAGCAGTTCTTC. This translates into CASRVGTVDNEQFF.